This T cell receptor beta chain was captured by sequencing in a study of regulatory T cells in long-lasting Graves disease. Regarding time point: persistent/refractory GD, antithyroid drugs over 5 years with positive TRAb. Extracted RNA from PBMCs served as the source of the TCR library. This clonotype was found many times. Sequencing libraries for TCR beta were prepared with iRepertoire HTBI primers and Arm-PCR of CDR3 regions. TCRdb reanalysed the multiplex PCR reads using MiXCR and keeps one entry per CDR3 protein. The table has 450,000 or so distinct CDR3 sequences, approximately 23% seen once. The V segment lost 10 bases and the J segment 4 bases; nucleotides outside the gene matches: 5. This CDR3 contains 12 residues. Germline CDR1 is MDHEN and CDR2 is SYDVKM.

The TCR was taken from a female donor with Graves disease. This chain links TRBV28 with TRBJ1-2; 8 nucleotides match TRBD1. This specimen was peripheral blood mononuclear cells (PBMCs), taken when the disease was refractory, from a patient treated with antithyroid drugs. The DNA for the CDR3 is TGTGCCACCGGGGACAGGACCTATGGCTACACCTTC. It yields the protein CATGDRTYGYTF.